This T cell receptor (beta chain) was sequenced during a study of T-cell memory formation after mild COVID-19 (dated by TCRdb to the early 2020s). About the study as a whole: TCR sequence clusters from the two donors were found to be largely donor specific. Longitudinal TCRalpha and TCRbeta repertoire sequencing tracked T-cell clones expanding and contracting after mild COVID-19 in a couple of donors. Two young, previously healthy adult volunteers, one female and one male, were included in the cohort.

There are 18 amino acids in the CDR3, from cysteine to phenylalanine inclusive. This entry keeps only the CDR3 DNA: 54 bases, framed from base 1. V and J are trimmed by 3 bases and 4 bases, and the gene matches miss 13 bases of the junction. The paper's findings and limits, for the study overall: Only a couple of mild cases were covered in the study, and larger cohorts including severe cases with pre-infection samples were considered necessary. Contracting CD4+ clones turned up mainly in the CM and EM memory subsets, whereas EMRA was where CD8+ clones were enriched. SARS-CoV-2 specificity of the second-wave clones peaking on day 37 was not confirmed. Some responding clones were detected in pre-infection memory, suggesting pre-existing cross-reactive memory T cells joined the SARS-CoV-2 response. Balanced CD4/CD8 phenotypes were observed for clones contracting from day 15 to 85, whereas a bias towards CD4+ was observed for a second wave of clones expanding from day 15 to 37.

This sample was sequenced with an Illumina NovaSeq 6000. Using 5'RACE with constant-segment primers, TCRalpha and TCRbeta cDNA libraries were constructed, with sample barcodes and unique molecular identifiers added in the process. RNA was extracted from every sample with Trizol reagent. Library amplification was performed in two PCR steps, and a second sample barcode and Illumina TruSeq adapters were introduced in the second step. Sequencing of the libraries was done on an Illumina NovaSeq, producing 2 x 150 bp paired-end reads. The paper's data handling went like this. Demultiplexing of reads and collapsing into UMI-guided consensus sequences were performed with migec v1.2.7. With mixcr v2.1.11, UMI consensuses were aligned to TRA and TRB V and J templates and assembled into clonotypes. Clonotypes were classified as expanded or contracted when called significant by both edgeR and NoisET, with noise models trained on biological replicates. edgeR calls used a false discovery rate-adjusted p below 0.01 and a log2 fold-change threshold of 1. PCA with hierarchical clustering of max-normalized trajectories of the 1000 most abundant clonotypes was used as exploratory dynamics analysis. Each responding clone was given a CD4 or CD8 phenotype based on the CD4+ and CD8+ repertoires, which had been sequenced separately. TCRdb reran the public reads through fastp at Q25 and MiXCR, keeping productive beta chains. CDR3 protein duplicates are merged, each entry listing the most common genes and DNA. TCRdb, not the authors, supplied the V and J calls. This sample has 150,000 or so distinct CDR3 sequences in its table, and 14% of those were observed once. The ten top clones hold 13% to 15% of the sample.

PBMCs were isolated by Ficoll-Paque density gradient centrifugation. This clonotype was recorded at least ten times. No cognate antigen has been identified for it. No much larger clone exists at a distance of one base, and base qualities are not known. This chain is built from TRBV12-3 or TRBV12-4 and TRBJ1-1; 11 bases in between match TRBD1. The clonotype originates from an adult woman who had mild COVID-19 (a few samples of this study predate the infection). The sample titles of this study are shuffled in the database, so cell type and time point are left out; the donor was told from shared clones. Sequencing used PBMCs or a T cell subset sorted from them (not recorded which). The nucleotide sequence reads as follows: TGTGCCAGCAGTTTTAGAGGACAGGGGGCTCCCATGGGCACTGAAGCTTTCTTT. Translated, it reads CASSFRGQGAPMGTEAFF.